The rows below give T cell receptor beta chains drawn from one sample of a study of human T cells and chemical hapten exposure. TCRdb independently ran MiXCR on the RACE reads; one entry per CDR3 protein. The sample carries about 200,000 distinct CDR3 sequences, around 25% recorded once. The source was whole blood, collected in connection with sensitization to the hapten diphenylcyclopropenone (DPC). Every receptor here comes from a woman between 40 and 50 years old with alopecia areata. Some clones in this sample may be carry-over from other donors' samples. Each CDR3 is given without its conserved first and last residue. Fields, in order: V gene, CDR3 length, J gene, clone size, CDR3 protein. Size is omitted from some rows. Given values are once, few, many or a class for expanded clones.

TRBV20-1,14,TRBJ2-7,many,SARRSPGFSSYEQY
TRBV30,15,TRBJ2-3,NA,AWSSFGTLDPPDTQY
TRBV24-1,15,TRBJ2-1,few,ATSDLPRTGSTNEQF
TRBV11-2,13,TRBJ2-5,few,ASRGIRGRGETQY
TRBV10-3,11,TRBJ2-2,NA,ASRDRAVGELF
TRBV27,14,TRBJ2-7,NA,ASSLQPTGGSYEQY
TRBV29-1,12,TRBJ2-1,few,SVVSGNGWNEQF
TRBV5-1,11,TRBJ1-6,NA,ASSLGANSPLH
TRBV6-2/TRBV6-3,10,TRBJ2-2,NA,ASSYPSGELF
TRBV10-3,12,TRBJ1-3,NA,AISDQGLGNTIY
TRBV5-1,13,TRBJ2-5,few,ASRPDPDGQETQY
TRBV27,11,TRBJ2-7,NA,ASAGTAIYEQY
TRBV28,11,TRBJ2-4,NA,ASSLVWTNIQY
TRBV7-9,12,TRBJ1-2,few,ASSLAGRYNGYT
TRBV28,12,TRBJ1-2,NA,ASSPMALGYGYT
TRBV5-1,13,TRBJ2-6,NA,ASSVQGSGANVLT
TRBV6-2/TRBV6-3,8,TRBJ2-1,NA,AVGWDEQF
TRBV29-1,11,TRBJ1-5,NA,SVQGQSNQPQH
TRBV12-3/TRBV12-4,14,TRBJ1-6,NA,ASSLDAGRRNSPLH
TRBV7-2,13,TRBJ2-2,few,ASSYSAGYTGELF
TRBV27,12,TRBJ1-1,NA,ASRELFPGTEAF
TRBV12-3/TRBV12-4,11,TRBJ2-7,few,ASSFRRSYEQY
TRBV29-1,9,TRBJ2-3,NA,SVTGTDTQY
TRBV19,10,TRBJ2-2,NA,AVAGSTGELF
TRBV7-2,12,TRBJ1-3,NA,ASSSGQGGNTIY
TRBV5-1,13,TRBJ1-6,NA,ASSSAREYNSPLH
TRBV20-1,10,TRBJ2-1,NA,SARPGWAEQF
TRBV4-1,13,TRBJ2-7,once,ASSQGGLFPYEQY
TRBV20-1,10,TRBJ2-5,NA,SVRGDQETQY
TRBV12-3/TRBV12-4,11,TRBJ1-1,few,ASSLARGTEAF
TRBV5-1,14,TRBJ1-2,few,ASSLEVAAANYGYT
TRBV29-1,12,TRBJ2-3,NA,SVRQGSPTDTQY